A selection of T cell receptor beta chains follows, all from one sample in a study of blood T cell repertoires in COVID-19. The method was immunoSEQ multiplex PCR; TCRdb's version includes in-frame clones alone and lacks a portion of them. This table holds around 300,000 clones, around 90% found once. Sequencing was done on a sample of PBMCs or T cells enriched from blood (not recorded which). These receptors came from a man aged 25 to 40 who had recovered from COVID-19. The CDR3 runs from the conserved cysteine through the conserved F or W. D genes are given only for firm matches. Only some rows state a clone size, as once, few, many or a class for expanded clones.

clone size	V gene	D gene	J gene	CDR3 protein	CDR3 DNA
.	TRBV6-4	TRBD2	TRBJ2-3	CASSASGGASTQYF	TGTGCCAGCAGTGCTAGCGGGGGGGCCAGTACGCAGTATTTT
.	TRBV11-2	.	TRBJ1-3	CASSFPSDGAGNTIYF	TGTGCCAGCAGCTTCCCCTCAGACGGAGCTGGAAACACCATATATTTT
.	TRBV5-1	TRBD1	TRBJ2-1	CASSLVQGVNEQFF	TGCGCCAGCAGCTTGGTGCAGGGGGTCAATGAGCAGTTCTTC
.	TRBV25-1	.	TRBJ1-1	CASSHIGGNTEAFF	TGTGCCAGCAGCCACATCGGGGGGAACACTGAAGCTTTCTTT
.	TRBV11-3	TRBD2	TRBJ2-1	CASSYGLAGDTEQFF	TGTGCCAGCAGCTACGGACTAGCGGGGGACACTGAGCAGTTCTTC
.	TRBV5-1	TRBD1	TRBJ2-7	CASNNPGQGAVEQYF	TGCGCCAGCAACAACCCGGGACAGGGGGCTGTTGAGCAGTACTTC
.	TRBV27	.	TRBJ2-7	CASSVKDSGSYEQYF	TGTGCCAGCAGTGTAAAGGACAGTGGCTCCTACGAGCAGTACTTC
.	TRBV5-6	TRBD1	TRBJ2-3	CASSVWTGMSTDTQYF	TGTGCCAGCAGCGTCTGGACAGGGATGAGCACAGATACGCAGTATTTT
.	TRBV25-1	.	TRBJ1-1	CASSESGGGDTEAFF	TGTGCCAGCAGTGAATCGGGCGGAGGAGACACTGAAGCTTTCTTT
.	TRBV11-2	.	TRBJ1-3	CASGSSGNTIYF	TGTGCCAGCGGGAGCTCTGGAAACACCATATATTTT
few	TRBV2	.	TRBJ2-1	CASRGEPRVDEQFF	TGTGCCAGCAGGGGAGAACCTAGGGTAGATGAGCAGTTCTTC
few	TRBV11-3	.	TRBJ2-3	CASSLGQVTDTQYF	TGTGCCAGCAGCTTAGGACAGGTGACTGATACGCAGTATTTT
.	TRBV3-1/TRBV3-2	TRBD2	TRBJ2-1	CASSQVRLAGGYNEQFF	TGTGCCAGCAGCCAAGTAAGGCTAGCGGGGGGGTACAATGAGCAGTTCTTC
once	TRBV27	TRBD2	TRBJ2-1	CASSELTSGGTSYNEQFF	TGTGCCAGCAGCGAATTGACTAGCGGGGGGACTTCCTACAATGAGCAGTTCTTC
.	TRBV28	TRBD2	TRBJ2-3	CASSLGLAGSDTQYF	TGTGCCAGCAGTTTGGGACTAGCGGGGTCAGATACGCAGTATTTT
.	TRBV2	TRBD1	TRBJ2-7	CASTPRDREENEQYF	TGTGCCAGCACTCCTAGGGACAGGGAAGAGAACGAGCAGTACTTC
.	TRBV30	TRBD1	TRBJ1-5	CAWSSGQGASQPQHF	TGTGCCTGGAGTAGCGGACAGGGGGCGAGTCAGCCCCAGCATTTT
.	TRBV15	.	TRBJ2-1	CATSRAQYNEQFF	TGTGCCACCAGCAGAGCCCAATACAATGAGCAGTTCTTC
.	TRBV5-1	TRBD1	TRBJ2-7	CASSGTRDRKPYEQYF	TGCGCCAGCAGCGGGACCCGGGACAGAAAACCCTACGAGCAGTACTTC
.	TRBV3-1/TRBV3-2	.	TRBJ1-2	CASSQRRGGGHVYGYTF	TGTGCCAGCAGCCAGCGAAGAGGGGGTGGGCACGTCTATGGCTACACCTTC
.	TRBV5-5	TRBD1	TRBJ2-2	CASSLEEGGSRAGELFF	TGTGCCAGCAGCTTGGAGGAAGGGGGCAGCAGAGCCGGGGAGCTGTTTTTT
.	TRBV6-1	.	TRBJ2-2	CASSEAPRGRGVNTGELFF	TGTGCCAGCAGTGAGGCCCCGAGGGGGCGGGGGGTTAACACCGGGGAGCTGTTTTTT
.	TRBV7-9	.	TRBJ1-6	CASSLSGNSPLHF	TGTGCCAGCAGCTTATCCGGGAATTCACCCCTCCACTTT
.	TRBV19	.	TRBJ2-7	CASSLDSSYEQYF	TGTGCCAGTAGCCTAGACAGCTCCTACGAGCAGTACTTC
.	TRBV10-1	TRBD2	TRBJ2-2	CASSEGTSGNSNTGELFF	TGCGCCAGCAGCGAGGGGACTAGCGGGAACTCGAACACCGGGGAGCTGTTTTTT
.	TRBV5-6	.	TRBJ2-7	CASSLGGGSSYEQYF	TGTGCCAGCAGCTTGGGAGGGGGAAGCTCCTACGAGCAGTACTTC
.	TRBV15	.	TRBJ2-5	CATSPRRGGRQTQYF	TGTGCCACCAGCCCCCGAAGGGGAGGTCGACAGACCCAGTACTTC
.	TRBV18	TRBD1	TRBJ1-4	CASSAQGRNEKLFF	TGTGCCAGCTCAGCACAGGGGCGGAATGAAAAACTGTTTTTT
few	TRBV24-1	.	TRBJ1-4	CATSDSREGATNEKLFF	TGTGCCACCAGTGACAGCAGGGAGGGAGCAACTAATGAAAAACTGTTTTTT
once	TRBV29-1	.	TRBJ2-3	CSVKGVSASDTQYF	TGCAGCGTTAAAGGGGTTAGCGCGTCAGATACGCAGTATTTT
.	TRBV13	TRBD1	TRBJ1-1	CASSTGQVNTEAFF	TGTGCCAGCAGCACCGGACAGGTGAACACTGAAGCTTTCTTT
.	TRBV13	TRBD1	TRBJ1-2	CASSPGQPFYGYTF	TGTGCCAGCAGCCCGGGACAGCCCTTCTATGGCTACACCTTC
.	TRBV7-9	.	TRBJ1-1	CASSPPRGQGKAFF	TGTGCCAGCAGCCCCCCCCGCGGGCAGGGGAAAGCTTTCTTT